This T cell receptor (beta chain) was found in a study of cytomegalovirus exposure and HLA in healthy donors. Findings and limits, study-wide: Across donors, most TCRs were seen rarely, yet some public ones were widespread. Most of the TCR beta V segments (in an earlier analysis) were productive either about 87% or about 30% of the time.

The CDR3 is 17 amino acids. The germline gives CDR1 PRHDT, CDR2 FYEKMQ (reference sequence). After removal of 1 base from V and 4 bases from J, the junction contained 11 bases not matched to a gene. Each donor's status was that of a healthy bone marrow donor. 13 Jbeta primers and 60 Vbeta primers were used for the PCR. The assay was immunoSEQ multiplex PCR, and TCRdb's table has in-frame clones only and misses some. Counted here are roughly 89,000 clones, 70% to 90% occurring once; the ten biggest clones make up roughly 2%. This clone has a single count. Antigen: not known. The receptor's source is a man aged 18 to 29 in good health and CMV-seronegative. The source material was PBMCs. The chain carries TRBV13 and TRBJ2-3; 7 nucleotides agree with TRBD2. Here the CDR3 DNA reads TGTGCCAGCAGCTTAGAGGGGAGGGGCGGGCCGGCAGATACGCAGTATTTT. The encoded protein is CASSLEGRGGPADTQYF.